This TCR beta chain was recorded in a study of early stage breast cancer tumors. Libraries were prepared by immunoSEQ multiplex PCR; TCRdb keeps only in-frame clonotypes and omits some of them. The data contain under 13,000 clones, about 81% of them singletons. CDR3 size: 15 residues. V shed 8 bases and J 0 bases; nucleotides not matched to a gene: 8. The V gene's germline CDR1 is MGHRA and CDR2 YSYEKL. This receptor was taken from a person aged 70 to 85 with breast cancer. The V and J genes are TRBV4-1 and TRBJ1-1, with 8 bases lining up with TRBD1. Sequencing was done on a sample of breast tumor tissue. CDR3 protein: CASRDRGQVNTEAFF. In DNA, the CDR3 is TGCGCCAGCCGAGACCGGGGACAGGTGAACACTGAAGCTTTCTTT.